Shown below are 8 T cell receptor beta chains from a single sample sequenced in a study of blood T cell repertoires in COVID-19. Only in-frame clones appear in the TCRdb table, and some are missing; sequencing was by immunoSEQ multiplex PCR. This sample has about 210,000 clones, with roughly nine tenths found just once. What was sequenced was peripheral blood. The receptors come from a woman in her 70s with acute or convalescent COVID-19.

The DNA of the CDR3 is TGTGCCAGCTCACCCGACAGGGTTCATGGCTACACCTTC. This sequence encodes CASSPDRVHGYTF. The V gene is TRBV18, the J gene TRBJ1-2; 7 bases align to TRBD1. This CDR3 is 13 amino acids long. Per germline, CDR1 KGHSH and CDR2 LQKENI. Losses at the gene ends were 3 bases for V and 6 bases for J; bases not matched to a gene: 4.

The CDR3 loop reads CASGQATEQYF. CDR3 DNA: TGTGCCTCTGGACAGGCTACTGAGCAGTACTTC. V usage is TRBV7-2 and J usage is TRBJ2-7, with 7 bases identical to TRBD1. J was trimmed by 7 bases and V by 11 bases; bases with no gene match: 8. Per germline, CDR1 SGHTA and CDR2 FQGNSA. CDR3 length equals 11 residues.

This clone was picked up one time. CDR3 sequence (DNA): TGTGCCAGCAGTTTAGGTCCCCCGGGACAGGGGTACAATGAGCAGTTCTTC. It encodes CASSLGPPGQGYNEQFF. V usage is TRBV27 and J usage is TRBJ2-1, with 10 bases aligning to TRBD1. There are 17 residues in the CDR3. J lost 4 bases, V lost 2 bases, and 8 bases had no gene match. Germline CDR1 reads MNHEY; CDR2 reads SMNVEV (reference sequence).

CDR3 coding DNA: TGTGCCAGCAGCCAAGCCACCTACGAGCAGTACTTC. It specifies CASSQATYEQYF. The chain joins TRBV3-1 (or the pseudogene TRBV3-2) to TRBJ2-7; D is unresolved. Germline CDR1 and CDR2: LGHDT and YNNKEL (reference sequence). This CDR3 has 12 amino acids. Trimming removed 1 base at V and 2 bases at J, with 3 bases between.

The rearrangement links TRBV5-1 to TRBJ1-4; no definite D call. Germline lookup yields CDR1 SGHRS and CDR2 YFSETQ. The CDR3 spans 14 residues. Trimming removed 5 bases from V and 3 bases from J, with 11 bases in between. The CDR3 here is CASRGGAANEKLFF. The CDR3 bases are TGCGCCAGCAGGGGAGGTGCGGCTAATGAAAAACTGTTTTTT.

V gene TRBV11-3 combines with J gene TRBJ1-1, with D possibly being TRBD1 (5 bases). Trimming removed 6 bases at V and 2 bases at J, with 19 bases between. The CDR3 has 16 residues. CDR1 and CDR2 from the germline V gene are SGHNT and YENEEA. The CDR3 loop reads CASSRGGSTKNTEAFF. The CDR3 region has the DNA TGTGCCAGCAGTCGGGGGGGGTCCACCAAAAACACTGAAGCTTTCTTT.

The J gene is TRBJ2-3, the V gene TRBV3-1 (or the pseudogene TRBV3-2); D call uncertain. This CDR3 is 14 amino acids long. Trimming removed 3 bases from V and 4 bases from J, with 11 bases in between. Per the germline V gene, CDR1 is LGHDT and CDR2 is YNNKEL (reference sequence). The CDR3 here is CASSQLLVSDTQYF. The CDR3 region has the DNA TGTGCCAGCAGCCAGCTCCTAGTTTCAGATACGCAGTATTTT.

This chain links TRBV15 with TRBJ1-4; D gene uncertain. The CDR3 consists of 14 residues. Trimming left V 1 base short and J 5 bases short, with 8 bases between. Germline V gene sequence: CDR1 LNHNV, CDR2 YYDKDF (reference sequence). CDR3: CATSRGGGNEKLFF. The CDR3, as DNA: TGTGCCACCAGCAGAGGGGGAGGGAATGAAAAACTGTTTTTT. The full variable domain, completed using reference TRBV15 and TRBJ1-4, is DAMVIQNPRYQVTQFGKPVTLSCSQTLNHNVMYWYQQKSSQAPKLLFHYYDKDFNNEADTPDNFQSRRPNTSFCFLDIRSPGLGDTAMYLCATSRGGGNEKLFFGSGTQLSVL.